This T cell receptor (beta chain) was found in a study of blood T cells in healthy people across ages. Study-level findings and limits: Both higher diversity and more naive CD4+ cells marked long-lived donors when set against aged donors.

As concerns this clonotype: Antigen: not known.

Germline lookup yields CDR1 MGHDK and CDR2 SYGVNS. The CDR3 length is 14 residues. Trimming shortened V by 2 bases and J by 11 bases, and 18 bases separated the two germline ends. A second PCR, run for roughly 7 to 11 cycles, used a sample-barcoded 5' primer plus a J-beta primer mix. Tagging of each cDNA molecule was performed by a template-switch adaptor with 12 random nucleotides. From each sample, at least 2.5 million paired-end reads containing CDR3 were obtained. TCRdb processed the 5' RACE reads anew with MiXCR; each CDR3 protein has one entry. The sample holds 700,000 to 850,000 distinct CDR3 sequences, 35% to 40% seen once. Researchers collected about 9.6 milliliters of peripheral blood from every single donor.

V gene TRBV25-1 combines with J gene TRBJ2-5, with D unclear. Material: blood. The sequence was collected from a man between 18 and 29 years old in good health. The CDR3 nucleotides are TGTGCCAGCAGTGAACCAGGTTTCGGCAATGAGCAGTACTTC. Amino acids: CASSEPGFGNEQYF.